A selection of T cell receptor beta chains follows, all from one sample in a study of blood T cells in healthy people across ages. A single record per CDR3 protein comes from TCRdb applying MiXCR to the 5' RACE reads. The repertoire holds 650,000 to 700,000 distinct CDR3 sequences, with over 40% as singletons. Sequencing was carried out using blood. The source is a woman older than 75 in good health. CDR3s include the opening cysteine and the closing phenylalanine or tryptophan. D genes are given only for firm matches. Only some rows state a clone size, as once, few, many or a class for expanded clones.

clone_size	v_call	d_call	j_call	cdr3_aa	cdr3_nt
.	TRBV18	.	TRBJ1-3	CASGRLLEHSGNTIYF	TGTGCCAGCGGCAGGTTACTTGAACACTCTGGAAACACCATATATTTT
few	TRBV29-1	TRBD1	TRBJ1-2	CSVMTGNYGYTF	TGCAGCGTCATGACAGGGAACTATGGCTACACCTTC
.	TRBV20-1	.	TRBJ1-2	CSARDGRRDTF	TGCAGTGCTAGAGATGGCAGGAGGGACACCTTC
few	TRBV12-3/TRBV12-4	.	TRBJ2-2	CAIRRGLGGELFF	TGTGCCATCCGCCGGGGGCTCGGCGGGGAGCTGTTTTTT
.	TRBV6-1	.	TRBJ2-3	CASSGRRDTQYF	TGTGCCAGCAGTGGTAGGCGGGATACGCAGTATTTT
few	TRBV19	TRBD1	TRBJ2-3	CASSIRDRGPDTQYF	TGTGCCAGTAGTATACGGGACAGGGGGCCAGATACGCAGTATTTT
.	TRBV12-3/TRBV12-4	TRBD2	TRBJ2-5	CASSLTSGTRGQETQYF	TGTGCCAGCAGCCTAACGTCGGGGACTAGGGGACAAGAGACCCAGTACTTC
many	TRBV12-3/TRBV12-4	TRBD2	TRBJ2-7	CASSPGTSVLYEQYF	TGTGCCAGCAGCCCCGGGACTAGCGTTTTGTACGAGCAGTACTTC
few	TRBV27	.	TRBJ2-1	CASSAREPLEQFF	TGTGCCAGCAGTGCCCGGGAGCCTCTTGAGCAGTTCTTC
few	TRBV29-1	.	TRBJ2-5	CSVENRLVQETQYF	TGCAGCGTTGAGAACCGACTTGTCCAAGAGACCCAGTACTTC
.	TRBV2	.	TRBJ1-3	CASMRLPRAVSGNTIYF	TGTGCCAGCATGCGCCTCCCCCGGGCCGTGTCAGGAAACACCATATATTTT
.	TRBV12-5	TRBD2	TRBJ2-1	CASGDSGGSSYNEQFF	TGTGCTAGTGGTGATAGCGGGGGTAGCTCCTACAATGAGCAGTTCTTC
.	TRBV6-2/TRBV6-3	TRBD1	TRBJ1-1	CASSLPGQSEAFF	TGTGCCAGCAGTCTCCCGGGACAGAGTGAAGCTTTCTTT
.	TRBV5-1	TRBD2	TRBJ2-7	CASTGLAGSSYEQYF	TGCGCCAGCACTGGACTAGCGGGGAGCTCCTACGAGCAGTACTTC
.	TRBV30	.	TRBJ2-4	CAWSAPGVDKNIQYF	TGTGCCTGGAGTGCCCCCGGGGTAGACAAAAACATTCAGTACTTC
.	TRBV20-1	TRBD1	TRBJ2-7	CSARTGYSYEQYF	TGCAGTGCTAGGACAGGGTACTCCTACGAGCAGTACTTC
few	TRBV6-5	.	TRBJ1-1	CASSYGHQLNTEAFF	TGTGCCAGCAGTTACGGACATCAATTGAACACTGAAGCTTTCTTT
few	TRBV5-6	.	TRBJ1-1	CASSSLTGLLNTEAFF	TGTGCCAGCAGCTCACTCACTGGGCTACTGAACACTGAAGCTTTCTTT
.	TRBV20-1	TRBD1	TRBJ1-2	CSARDRGLGDYGCTF	TGCAGTGCTAGGGACAGGGGACTGGGGGACTATGGCTGCACCTTC
once	TRBV9	TRBD1	TRBJ2-2	CASSASGTGGVRELFF	TGTGCCAGCAGCGCGTCCGGGACAGGGGGTGTAAGGGAGCTGTTTTTT
.	TRBV6-6	TRBD2	TRBJ2-7	CASSYSAGGLFYEQYF	TGTGCCAGCAGTTACTCGGCGGGGGGGCTTTTCTACGAGCAGTACTTC
.	TRBV20-1	.	TRBJ2-4	CSAPEGNAAKNIQYF	TGCAGTGCCCCCGAGGGAAACGCGGCCAAAAACATTCAGTACTTC
.	TRBV20-1	TRBD1	TRBJ2-7	CSATGGQGGFEQYF	TGCAGTGCTACTGGGGGACAGGGGGGTTTCGAGCAGTACTTC
.	TRBV7-3	TRBD2	TRBJ2-1	CASSLYGTSGSYEQFF	TGTGCCAGCAGCTTGTATGGGACTAGCGGGAGTTATGAGCAGTTCTTC
.	TRBV28	.	TRBJ2-5	CASTTPPFEQYF	TGTGCCAGCACCACGCCCCCATTTGAGCAGTACTTC
many	TRBV9	.	TRBJ2-1	CASSVEQNSYNEQFF	TGTGCCAGCAGCGTAGAACAGAACTCCTACAATGAGCAGTTCTTC
.	TRBV3-1	.	TRBJ2-1	CASSGPGAPYNEQFF	TGTGCCAGCAGCGGCCCTGGGGCTCCCTACAATGAGCAGTTCTTC
.	TRBV10-2	.	TRBJ2-1	CASREGGTIFGEQFF	TGCGCCAGCAGGGAAGGGGGTACGATATTCGGTGAGCAGTTCTTC
many	TRBV11-1	.	TRBJ2-3	CASSRDSRADTQYF	TGTGCCAGCAGCAGAGACTCCCGGGCAGATACGCAGTATTTT
.	TRBV29-1	TRBD1	TRBJ1-5	CSVQQGASNQPQHF	TGCAGCGTTCAGCAGGGGGCGAGCAATCAGCCCCAGCATTTT
many	TRBV7-8	TRBD2	TRBJ2-3	CASSLPLIAGGPADTQYF	TGTGCCAGCAGCTTACCACTAATAGCGGGAGGGCCCGCAGATACGCAGTATTTT
.	TRBV6-2/TRBV6-3	TRBD2	TRBJ2-1	CASSHLTSAYNEQFF	TGTGCCAGCAGTCATCTGACTAGCGCCTACAATGAGCAGTTCTTC
few	TRBV4-3	TRBD1	TRBJ2-7	CASSCPRQGGDEQYF	TGCGCCAGCAGCTGCCCGAGACAGGGGGGTGACGAGCAGTACTTC
.	TRBV20-1	TRBD2	TRBJ2-3	CSAYTGGPGDTQYF	TGCAGTGCTTATACGGGAGGGCCGGGAGATACGCAGTATTTT
.	TRBV29-1	.	TRBJ2-3	CSVAGLSADTQYF	TGCAGCGTGGCAGGACTTAGCGCCGATACGCAGTATTTT
few	TRBV20-1	.	TRBJ2-6	CSAGTWKTSGANVLTF	TGCAGTGCTGGGACCTGGAAGACTTCTGGGGCCAACGTCCTGACTTTC
many	TRBV5-1	.	TRBJ2-2	CASSPDINTGELFF	TGCGCCAGCAGCCCTGACATCAACACCGGGGAGCTGTTTTTT
many	TRBV20-1	.	TRBJ2-4	CSALPDSLYTKNIQYF	TGCAGTGCTTTACCAGACAGCTTGTATACCAAAAACATTCAGTACTTC
many	TRBV7-8	TRBD2	TRBJ2-1	CASSPVREGSYNEQFF	TGTGCCAGCAGCCCCGTGCGGGAGGGGTCCTACAATGAGCAGTTCTTC
.	TRBV7-9	TRBD1	TRBJ2-4	CASSPMTGAKNIQYF	TGTGCCAGCAGCCCAATGACAGGGGCCAAAAACATTCAGTACTTC
.	TRBV20-1	TRBD2	TRBJ2-3	CSARDRTSGTDTQYF	TGCAGTGCTAGAGACCGGACTAGCGGGACAGATACGCAGTATTTT
.	TRBV27	TRBD2	TRBJ2-3	CASSQPGLAGGTDTQYF	TGTGCCAGCAGCCAGCCGGGACTAGCGGGAGGGACAGATACGCAGTATTTT
many	TRBV5-1	.	TRBJ2-7	CASNRDGKSYEQYF	TGCGCCAGCAACCGGGACGGCAAGTCCTACGAGCAGTACTTC
few	TRBV12-3/TRBV12-4	TRBD2	TRBJ2-5	CASSLPGTSGVETQYF	TGTGCCAGCAGTTTACCCGGGACTAGCGGGGTCGAGACCCAGTACTTC
.	TRBV20-1	.	TRBJ1-5	CSARKGGGGRNQPQHF	TGCAGTGCTAGGAAAGGGGGAGGGGGTCGCAATCAGCCCCAGCATTTT
.	TRBV10-3	.	TRBJ2-7	CAISKSATGFYEQYF	TGTGCCATCAGTAAGTCTGCGACAGGTTTCTACGAGCAGTACTTC
.	TRBV18	TRBD2	TRBJ2-7	CASSPRTSATSYEQYF	TGTGCCAGCTCACCGAGGACTAGCGCGACCTCCTACGAGCAGTACTTC
.	TRBV20-1	TRBD1	TRBJ2-7	CSARGDRAFYEQYF	TGCAGTGCTAGAGGGGACAGGGCTTTCTACGAGCAGTACTTC
few	TRBV29-1	TRBD2	TRBJ2-2	CSVHLGGALNTGELFF	TGCAGCGTCCACCTCGGGGGGGCCCTGAACACCGGGGAGCTGTTTTTT
.	TRBV6-2/TRBV6-3	.	TRBJ1-1	CASFDIQGNPEAFF	TGTGCCAGTTTTGATATACAGGGAAATCCTGAAGCTTTCTTT
many	TRBV28	.	TRBJ2-3	CASSFSGTSTDTQYF	TGTGCCAGCAGCTTTAGCGGAACTAGCACAGATACGCAGTATTTT
many	TRBV12-3/TRBV12-4	.	TRBJ1-4	CASSFFGEKLFF	TGTGCCAGCAGTTTTTTTGGGGAAAAACTGTTTTTT
.	TRBV27	TRBD1	TRBJ1-2	CASSSPGGNDYGYTF	TGTGCCAGCAGTTCCCCAGGGGGTAATGATTATGGCTACACCTTC
many	TRBV15	.	TRBJ1-2	CATSRGGSGKGFGYTF	TGTGCCACCAGCAGAGGAGGCTCAGGGAAGGGGTTTGGCTACACCTTC
.	TRBV15	TRBD1	TRBJ1-1	CATSPGTGGTEAFF	TGTGCCACCAGCCCCGGGACAGGGGGCACTGAAGCTTTCTTT
.	TRBV12-3/TRBV12-4	.	TRBJ2-6	CASSFNRVFGPGANVLTF	TGTGCCAGCAGTTTTAATCGGGTCTTCGGACCTGGGGCCAACGTCCTGACTTTC